These 31 T cell receptor beta chains were sequenced from one sample in a study of CD8 T cells in ankylosing spondylitis. TCRdb called the 5' RACE reads again in MiXCR, with one record for every CDR3 protein. This repertoire shows fewer than 200,000 distinct CDR3 sequences, 18% found once; its top ten account for about 7.6%. The sample was blood, either unsorted or a sorted T cell fraction (not recorded which). The receptors originated from a male donor with ankylosing spondylitis or in good health (not recorded which).

This clonotype was seen many times. This chain connects TRBV9 to TRBJ2-1, with 7 bases identical to TRBD1. The CDR3 covers 12 residues. With V trimmed by 3 bases and J by 8 bases, 2 bases remained unmatched. Per the germline V gene, CDR1 is SGDLS and CDR2 is YYNGEE. The chain's CDR3 is CASSADRDEQFF. The CDR3 region has the DNA TGTGCCAGCAGCGCCGACAGGGATGAGCAGTTCTTC.

The chain combines TRBV6-1 with TRBJ2-7; D is unclear. The CDR3 sequence is 14 residues long. Trimming stripped 2 bases from V and 3 bases from J, with 11 bases between. CDR1 and CDR2 from the germline V gene are MNHNS and SASEGT. The CDR3 bases are TGTGCCAGCAGTGAAATAGTCATCCACTACGAGCAGTACTTC. This gives the protein CASSEIVIHYEQYF.

This chain links TRBV28 with TRBJ1-5; perhaps TRBD1 as D (6 bases). V lost 8 bases, J lost 1 base, and 15 bases lay in between. The CDR3 totals 15 residues. Germline CDR1 reads MDHEN; CDR2 reads SYDVKM. As DNA, the CDR3 is TGTGCCAGCGGGTACAGGGTGAGGAGCAATCAGCCCCAGCATTTT. The encoded protein is CASGYRVRSNQPQHF.

This clonotype was picked up many times. The chain joins TRBV5-1 to TRBJ1-1, with D uncertain. V lost 6 bases to trimming and J lost 1 base, with 13 bases between them. The CDR3 extends over 14 amino acids. CDR1 is SGHRS, CDR2 YFSETQ, per germline. The CDR3 reads CASTTSVGNTEAFF. In DNA form, the CDR3 reads TGCGCCAGCACCACCTCGGTAGGGAACACTGAAGCTTTCTTT.

V gene TRBV6-5 combines with J gene TRBJ1-4; 8 bases fit TRBD1. CDR1 and CDR2 (germline): MNHEY, SVGAGI. This CDR3 is built from 14 residues. The V gene end was trimmed by 6 bases and the J gene end by 8 bases; junction bases not matched to a gene: 8. CDR3 region: CASSPQGAWEKLFF. The CDR3 region has the DNA TGTGCCAGCAGCCCTCAGGGGGCTTGGGAAAAACTGTTTTTT.

The chain combines TRBV13 with TRBJ2-1; D is possibly TRBD2 (6 bases). The CDR3 runs to 15 residues. The germline gives CDR1 PRHDT, CDR2 FYEKMQ (reference sequence). The germline V and J ends were trimmed by 6 bases and 9 bases, with 21 bases remaining between them. The CDR3 loop is CASSFQGRERIEQFF. CDR3 DNA: TGTGCCAGCAGTTTTCAGGGTCGGGAGCGCATTGAGCAGTTCTTC. Drawing the rest from reference TRBV13 and TRBJ2-1, the complete variable domain is AAGVIQSPRHLIKEKRETATLKCYPIPRHDTVYWYQQGPGQDPQFLISFYEKMQSDKGSIPDRFSAQQFSDYHSELNMSSLELGDSALYFCASSFQGRERIEQFFGPGTRLTVL.

The table lists this clonotype with many counts. The chain uses TRBV20-1 and TRBJ2-1, with 11 bases aligning to TRBD2. This CDR3 region has 19 residues. V trimming: 3 bases; J trimming: 0 bases; junction bases outside the gene matches: 13. Germline CDR1 reads DFQATT; CDR2 reads SNEGSKA (reference sequence). CDR3 in DNA: TGCAGTGCTAGGGCACTAGCGGGAGAGAGGGCGAGCTCCTACAATGAGCAGTTCTTC. Its protein product is CSARALAGERASSYNEQFF.

The table lists this clonotype with many counts. This chain links TRBV5-1 with TRBJ2-1; 10 nucleotides line up with TRBD1. Trimming cost V 2 bases and J 5 bases; bases outside gene matches: 13. Germline V gives CDR1 SGHRS, CDR2 YFSETQ. The CDR3 contains 18 residues. The CDR3 DNA reads as TGCGCCAGCAGCTTAAACTTTTTACCGGGACAGGGGAACAATGAGCAGTTCTTC. Protein sequence: CASSLNFLPGQGNNEQFF.

This clonotype was observed at least ten times. The chain has TRBV5-1 and TRBJ2-1, with D unresolved. The germline V gene encodes CDR1 SGHRS and CDR2 YFSETQ. The CDR3 extends over 14 amino acids. V lost 2 bases to trimming and J lost 3 bases, with 9 bases between them. CDR3 loop: CASSFAEIYNEQFF. The CDR3 bases are TGCGCCAGCAGCTTCGCAGAGATCTACAATGAGCAGTTCTTC. Combining the CDR3 with reference TRBV5-1 and TRBJ2-1 gives the whole variable domain KAGVTQTPRYLIKTRGQQVTLSCSPISGHRSVSWYQQTPGQGLQFLFEYFSETQRNKGNFPGRFSGRQFSNSRSEMNVSTLELGDSALYLCASSFAEIYNEQFFGPGTRLTVL.

In its sample, this clonotype was seen many times. The J gene is TRBJ1-1, the V gene TRBV20-1; maybe TRBD1 (5 bases). The germline V gene has CDR1 DFQATT and CDR2 SNEGSKA (reference sequence). V dropped 1 base and J dropped 3 bases, with 15 bases sitting between them. There are 15 residues in the CDR3. The CDR3 spells CSARGSQGFDTEAFF. For the CDR3, the DNA is TGCAGTGCTAGAGGATCCCAGGGCTTTGACACTGAAGCTTTCTTT.

The chain joins TRBV2 to TRBJ2-1; D unresolved. The CDR3 is 13 residues long. V lost 10 bases and J lost 4, with 14 bases in between. Germline lookup yields CDR1 SNHLY and CDR2 FYNNEI. CDR3 residues: CANSNAGYNEQFF. In DNA, the CDR3 is TGTGCCAACAGCAACGCTGGGTACAATGAGCAGTTCTTC.

This clonotype was counted a few times. The CDR3 reads CASSILSHGYTF. The CDR3 region has the DNA TGTGCCAGTAGTATCCTGTCCCATGGCTACACCTTC. This chain links TRBV19 with TRBJ1-2, with unresolved D. Germline V gene sequence: CDR1 LNHDA, CDR2 SQIVND (reference sequence). The CDR3 length is 12 residues. Trimming removed 3 bases at V and 6 bases at J, with 8 bases between.

The V and J genes are TRBV7-8 and TRBJ2-1; TRBD2 matches 9 bases. Germline V CDR1 and CDR2: SGHVS, FQNEAQ. This CDR3 has 17 amino acids. V dropped 8 bases and J dropped 3; count of bases not matched to a gene: 14. The CDR3 DNA reads TGTGCCAGCGGGGGGGAGCGGGAGGACCTACTCTACAATGAGCAGTTCTTC. Translation: CASGGEREDLLYNEQFF. Using reference TRBV7-8 and TRBJ2-1 for the parts outside the CDR3, the full variable domain is GAGVSQSPRYKVAKRGQDVALRCDPISGHVSLFWYQQALGQGPEFLTYFQNEAQLDKSGLPSDRFFAERPEGSVSTLKIQRTQQEDSAVYLCASGGEREDLLYNEQFFGPGTRLTVL.

This clonotype showed up many times. The V gene is TRBV5-1, the J gene TRBJ2-1; no definite D call. Germline V gives CDR1 SGHRS, CDR2 YFSETQ. The V and J ends lost 6 bases and 0 bases respectively, with 13 bases between them. This CDR3 comprises 15 residues. The CDR3: CASTLQRSSYNEQFF. The CDR3 DNA is TGCGCCAGCACCCTACAACGGAGCTCCTACAATGAGCAGTTCTTC.

This clonotype was observed at least ten times. This sequence joins TRBV5-1 and TRBJ1-5; no clear D. V was shortened by 0 bases and J by 1 base, with 8 bases between the two germline ends. Germline loops: CDR1 SGHRS, CDR2 YFSETQ. The CDR3 has 15 amino acids. CDR3 loop: CASSLEPASNQPQHF. Written as DNA, the CDR3 is TGCGCCAGCAGCTTGGAACCAGCCAGCAATCAGCCCCAGCATTTT.

This clonotype was counted at least ten times. The chain combines TRBV7-2 with TRBJ2-2; a possible D gene is TRBD1 (5 bases). This CDR3 comprises 13 residues. The V gene lost 3 bases and the J gene lost 6 bases, with 8 bases spanning the gap. Germline CDR1 and CDR2: SGHTA and FQGNSA. CDR3 in amino acids: CASSLPGPGELFF. CDR3 bases: TGTGCCAGCAGCTTGCCAGGGCCCGGGGAGCTGTTTTTT.

This clonotype was recorded a few times. CDR3 DNA sequence: TGTGCCAGCTCACCACCTTTAGCGGGGGCCCTCGAGCAGTACTTC. Protein product: CASSPPLAGALEQYF. This chain uses TRBV18 with TRBJ2-7, with TRBD2 matching 9 bases. The germline V gene encodes CDR1 KGHSH and CDR2 LQKENI. With V trimmed by 0 bases and J by 6 bases, 6 bases remained unmatched. This CDR3 has 15 amino acids.

The V and J genes are TRBV29-1 and TRBJ2-5, with D possibly matching TRBD1 (6 bases). V shed 7 bases and J shed 1 base, with 10 bases lying between them. Looked up from germline, CDR1 is SQVTM and CDR2 is ANQGSEA. The CDR3 is made up of 12 amino acids. The CDR3 region is CSARTVQETQYF. CDR3 in DNA: TGCAGCGCTCGGACAGTCCAAGAGACCCAGTACTTC.

This chain uses TRBV21-1 with TRBJ2-5; the listed D gene, TRBD2, was not tested against the DNA. TRBV21-1 is reported as a pseudogene. The CDR3 has 15 residues. CDR3 in amino acids: CASSKVPAGEETQYF. Here the CDR3 DNA reads TGTGCCAGCAGCAAAGTTCCAGCGGGAGAAGAGACCCAGTACTTC.

The sample holds many counts of this clonotype. The rearrangement uses TRBV28 and TRBJ1-5; D is undetermined. Germline V gene sequence: CDR1 MDHEN, CDR2 SYDVKM. The CDR3 is 12 residues long. With 6 bases removed from V and 6 bases from J, the gap between germline ends came to 9 bases. This CDR3 reads CASSGGFQPQHF. CDR3 bases: TGTGCCAGCAGCGGTGGTTTTCAGCCCCAGCATTTT.

This clonotype was observed at least ten times. A junction end diverges from the germline sequence, so it may reflect a read error. The rearrangement joins TRBV20-1 to TRBJ1-1; tentatively, D is TRBD1 (6 bases). The length of the CDR3 is 11 residues. CDR1 is DFQATT and CDR2 is SNEGSKA in the germline V gene (reference sequence). The CDR3 DNA sequence: TGCAGTGCACAGCGGGGGCTTGAAACTTTCTTT. It is translated as CSAQRGLETFF.

This rearrangement joins TRBV11-2 to TRBJ2-1; D might be TRBD2 (5 bases). V dropped 1 base and J dropped 7 bases, with 11 bases sitting between them. Germline CDR1 and CDR2: SGHAT and FQNNGV. The CDR3 is 14 residues long. For the CDR3, the DNA is TGTGCCAGCAGCTTAGCACTAGGTGTGAATGAGCAGTTCTTC. Its protein is CASSLALGVNEQFF.

In this sample, this clonotype turned up many times. V gene TRBV6-2 or TRBV6-3 combines with J gene TRBJ2-5; D is ambiguous. Per germline, CDR1 MNHEY and CDR2 SVGEGT. V lost 0 bases and J lost 1, with 18 bases in between. The CDR3 runs to 18 residues. The DNA of the CDR3 is TGTGCCAGCAGTTACTCGAAGTCTGCCGGTGGCTTCCAAGAGACCCAGTACTTC. Translated: CASSYSKSAGGFQETQYF.

This clonotype was detected ten times or more. This chain connects TRBV5-5 to TRBJ1-1, with 7 nucleotides matching TRBD1. The CDR3 runs to 14 residues. The germline gives CDR1 SGHKS, CDR2 YYEKEE (reference sequence). The J segment lost 2 bases and the V segment lost 6 bases, leaving 7 bases of the junction unmatched. DNA for the CDR3: TGTGCCAGCATCCGACAGGGTGGTAACACTGAAGCTTTCTTT. It encodes CASIRQGGNTEAFF.

This clonotype was seen repeatedly, ten times or more. The chain recombines TRBV25-1 with TRBJ1-1; TRBD1 matches 11 bases. Germline values: CDR1 MGHDK, CDR2 SYGVNS. The CDR3 runs to 14 residues. V shed 7 bases and J 6 bases; nucleotides not matched to a gene: 7. CDR3 amino acids: CASKRDRGFAEAFF. In DNA form, the CDR3 reads TGTGCCAGCAAGAGGGACAGGGGGTTCGCTGAAGCTTTCTTT.

The chain links TRBV29-1 to TRBJ2-2; 7 bases fit TRBD1. J lost 4 bases, V lost 4 bases, and 9 bases had no gene match. Germline CDR1 reads SQVTM; CDR2 reads ANQGSEA. The CDR3 totals 15 residues. The CDR3 DNA follows: TGCAGCGTTGGCGGCCAGGGGGTGGGCACCGGGGAGCTGTTTTTT. Translated: CSVGGQGVGTGELFF.

This chain joins TRBV6-6 and TRBJ1-6; TRBD1 matches 7 bases. CDR1 and CDR2 (germline): MNHNY, SVGAGI (reference sequence). CDR3 size: 15 residues. V lost 6 bases and J lost 8; bases outside the gene matches: 10. CDR3 in amino acids: CASRPDRALHSPLHF. CDR3 DNA sequence: TGTGCCAGCAGACCTGACAGGGCTCTTCATTCACCCCTCCACTTT.

The chain uses TRBV20-1 and TRBJ2-3; D gene unclear. The V end lost 0 bases, the J end lost 5 bases, and 9 bases lay between the germline ends. Per germline, CDR1 DFQATT and CDR2 SNEGSKA (reference sequence). CDR3 length: 13 amino acids. The CDR3 region is CSARDSTRDTQYF. The CDR3 DNA reads as TGCAGTGCTAGAGATAGTACGAGAGATACGCAGTATTTT.

The chain combines TRBV7-2 with TRBJ1-1; D remains ambiguous. The CDR3 covers 13 residues. Germline V gene data show CDR1 as SGHTA and CDR2 as FQGNSA. Trimming removed 4 bases from V and 1 base from J, with 7 bases in between. DNA of the CDR3: TGTGCCAGCAGCTGGGAACAGAACACTGAAGCTTTCTTT. This encodes CASSWEQNTEAFF.

The sample holds a few counts of this clonotype. The J gene is TRBJ2-6, the V gene TRBV10-3, with 7 bases matching TRBD1. The germline V gene has CDR1 ENHRY and CDR2 SYGVKD. This CDR3 spans 16 amino acids. Trimming removed 10 bases from V and 0 bases from J; junction bases left unmatched: 9. In DNA, the CDR3 is TGTGCCACCTCCGGGACAGTAACCTCTGGGGCCAACGTCCTGACTTTC. Protein: CATSGTVTSGANVLTF.

V is TRBV12-3 or TRBV12-4 and J is TRBJ2-3; possibly TRBD2 for D (6 bases). Trimming cost V 4 bases and J 8 bases, with 19 bases left between them. This CDR3 spans 15 amino acids. CDR3 residues: CASSWSAEGSGTQYF. In DNA, the CDR3 is TGTGCCAGCAGTTGGTCAGCGGAGGGGTCAGGTACGCAGTATTTT.